This TCR beta chain was sequenced in a study of blood T cell repertoires in COVID-19. Generated by immunoSEQ multiplex PCR, the TCRdb table keeps only in-frame clones and is missing some. Of approximately 220,000 clones in the sample, around 90% were seen once. This CDR3 has 17 amino acids. Germline assignment: CDR1 LNHDA and CDR2 SQIVND (reference sequence). V shed 3 bases and J shed 0 bases, with 14 bases lying between them. Sequenced material: PBMCs or T cells enriched from blood (not recorded which). This sequence was found in a young woman with acute COVID-19. The chain employs TRBV19 and TRBJ2-2; unclear D gene. This CDR3 is CASSIPTLRTNTGELFF. The CDR3 DNA follows: TGTGCCAGTAGTATCCCAACCCTGAGGACGAACACCGGGGAGCTGTTTTTT.